This TCR beta chain was recovered during a study of Tregs in tolerant kidney transplant recipients. Only in-frame clones appear in the TCRdb table, and some are missing; sequencing was by immunoSEQ multiplex PCR. The table records about 240,000 clones, 80% to 85% of them present only once. This clonotype was obtained from a human donor in good health. The sequencing sample was made of CD4+ T cells from blood.

The CDR3 region has the DNA TGCAGCGTTGTCGGAGGGGCCTCAGATACGCAGTATTTT. Translated, it gives CSVVGGASDTQYF. The chain has TRBV29-1 and TRBJ2-3; the D gene is possibly TRBD2 (6 bases). Germline V gene lookup returns CDR1 SQVTM and CDR2 ANQGSEA. CDR3 length: 13 amino acids. The V and J ends lost 4 bases and 4 bases respectively, with 12 bases between them.